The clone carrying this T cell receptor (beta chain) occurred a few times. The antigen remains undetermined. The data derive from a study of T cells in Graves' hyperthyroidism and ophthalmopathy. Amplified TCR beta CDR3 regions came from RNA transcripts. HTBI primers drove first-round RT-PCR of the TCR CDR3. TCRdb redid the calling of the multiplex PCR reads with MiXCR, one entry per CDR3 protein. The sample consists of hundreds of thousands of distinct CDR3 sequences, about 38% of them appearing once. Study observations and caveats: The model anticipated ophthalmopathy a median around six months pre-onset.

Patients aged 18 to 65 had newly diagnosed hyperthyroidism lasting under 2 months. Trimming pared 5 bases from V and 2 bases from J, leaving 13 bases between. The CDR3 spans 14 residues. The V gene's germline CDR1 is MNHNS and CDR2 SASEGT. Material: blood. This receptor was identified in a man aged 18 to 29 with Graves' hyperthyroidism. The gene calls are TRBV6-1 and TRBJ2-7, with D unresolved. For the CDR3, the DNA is TGTGCCAGCAGTTACTCAGGTTCCACCTACGAGCAGTACTTC. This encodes CASSYSGSTYEQYF.